This T cell receptor (beta chain) was recorded in a study of CD8+CD57+ T cells in acquired aplastic anemia. In the study overall: When averaged, DNA from sorted CD4+ and CD8+ cells came to approximately 3.2 ug.

Germline V gives CDR1 MDHEN, CDR2 SYDVKM. V lost 2 bases, J lost 3 bases, and 13 bases lay in between. The CDR3 spans 15 residues. The patients chosen for sequencing had shown expansion of CD8+CD57+ cells (detected by flow cytometry). Of note for this clonotype: No antigen is known for it.

Researchers used genomic DNA as the template to profile TCR beta VDJ and CDR3. TCRdb analysed the reads with MiXCR anew, one entry per CDR3 protein. The sample includes about half a million distinct CDR3 sequences, around 30% of them seen just once. Study observations and caveats: Patients versus controls showed no significant CD8+ Simpson's diversity difference.

The clonotype was recovered from a human donor with aplastic anemia. The chain couples TRBV28 to TRBJ1-2, with D tentatively TRBD1 (6 bases). Sequences were obtained from sorted CD4+, CD8+, or CD8+CD57+ T cells (not recorded which) from PBMCs. The CDR3 bases are TGTGCCAGCAGTTTAGGGGGGGCAGGCCACTATGGCTACACCTTC. Residues: CASSLGGAGHYGYTF.